These 18 T cell receptor beta chains were sequenced from one sample in a study of beta chain features in type 1 diabetes. The authors reverse transcribed all of the isolated RNA, so sequencing captured expressed TCRB transcripts. Libraries were prepared by immunoSEQ multiplex PCR; TCRdb keeps only in-frame clonotypes and omits some of them. The sample lists almost 250,000 clones, about 14% occurring once. Sequenced material: naive CD4+ T cells from blood. These receptors all stem from a middle-aged woman in good health.

V and J are TRBV5-1 and TRBJ1-5; D ambiguous. The CDR3 totals 15 residues. V dropped 1 base and J dropped 0 bases, with 8 bases sitting between them. The V gene's germline CDR1 is SGHRS and CDR2 YFSETQ. The CDR3 protein is CASSLTPGSNQPQHF. In DNA, the CDR3 is TGCGCCAGCAGCTTGACCCCAGGTAGCAATCAGCCCCAGCATTTT.

Only a few counts were recorded for this clone. This chain connects TRBV9 to TRBJ2-3, with 9 positions matching TRBD1. The CDR3 is 17 residues long. J was trimmed by 0 bases and V by 3 bases; bases with no gene match: 8. Germline CDR1 is SGDLS and CDR2 is YYNGEE. The DNA for the CDR3 is TGTGCCAGCAGCGAGGGGACAGGGCAGAGCAGCACAGATACGCAGTATTTT. It is translated as CASSEGTGQSSTDTQYF.

The chain is built from TRBV18 and TRBJ2-5; tentative D call: TRBD2 (7 bases). The V end lost 8 bases, the J end lost 6 bases, and 13 bases lay between the germline ends. Germline values: CDR1 KGHSH, CDR2 LQKENI. This CDR3 has 12 amino acids. CDR3 in amino acids: CASHGGQKTQYF. As DNA, the CDR3 is TGTGCCAGCCACGGGGGGCAGAAGACCCAGTACTTC. Full variable domain (remainder filled in from reference TRBV18 and TRBJ2-5): NAGVMQNPRHLVRRRGQEARLRCSPMKGHSHVYWYRQLPEEGLKFMVYLQKENIIDESGMPKERFSAEFPKEGPSILRIQQVVRGDSAAYFCASHGGQKTQYFGPGTRLLVL.

The chain has TRBV4-3 and TRBJ2-7, with 7 bases matching TRBD1. The CDR3 loop spans 14 amino acids. The ends lost 3 bases at V and 3 bases at J; junction bases unmatched: 5. Germline V CDR1 and CDR2: LGHNA, YSLEER. CDR3 nucleotide sequence: TGCGCCAGCAGCCAGTACAGGGGAGTCTACGAGCAGTACTTC. Protein sequence: CASSQYRGVYEQYF.

This chain connects TRBV19 to TRBJ2-4, with 8 bases fitting TRBD1. The CDR3 is made up of 16 amino acids. With 6 bases clipped from V and 1 base from J, the junction kept 8 bases outside the gene matches. The germline gives CDR1 LNHDA, CDR2 SQIVND (reference sequence). The CDR3 spells CASRPGTGGAKNIQYF. The CDR3 nucleotides read TGTGCCAGTAGACCCGGGACAGGAGGGGCCAAAAACATTCAGTACTTC.

The CDR3 DNA sequence: TGTGCCAGCAGCTTGGCAGGGCAGGGGAGGGCCGGGGAGCTGTTTTTT. As protein: CASSLAGQGRAGELFF. V gene TRBV5-4 combines with J gene TRBJ2-2; D might be TRBD2 (7 bases). CDR1 SGHNT and CDR2 YYREEE come from the germline V gene (reference sequence). The CDR3 is 16 residues long. V was trimmed by 0 bases and J by 6 bases, leaving 15 bases between them.

This clone was counted between two and nine times. The chain uses TRBV5-1 and TRBJ1-5; TRBD1 matches at 8 bases. Germline values: CDR1 SGHRS, CDR2 YFSETQ. Trimming at V came to 4 bases and at J to 6 bases, leaving 9 bases not matched to a gene. This CDR3 contains 15 residues. The CDR3 reads CASSPGTGGGQPQHF. The CDR3 region has the DNA TGCGCCAGCAGCCCGGGGACAGGTGGCGGTCAGCCCCAGCATTTT.

This rearrangement joins TRBV18 to TRBJ2-3; 10 nucleotides align to TRBD1. Germline-derived CDR1 and CDR2 are KGHSH and LQKENI. The CDR3 consists of 15 residues. J gave up 2 bases and V 3 bases, and 2 bases lay outside the gene matches. In nucleotides, the CDR3 is TGTGCCAGCTCACCGGGACAGGGGAACACAGATACGCAGTATTTT. Its protein product is CASSPGQGNTDTQYF. The full variable domain, its missing parts supplied by reference TRBV18 and TRBJ2-3, is NAGVMQNPRHLVRRRGQEARLRCSPMKGHSHVYWYRQLPEEGLKFMVYLQKENIIDESGMPKERFSAEFPKEGPSILRIQQVVRGDSAAYFCASSPGQGNTDTQYFGPGTRLTVL.

The CDR3 nucleotides are TGTGCCAGCAGCCCGGGACAGTCGGGAGATACGCAGTATTTT. It yields the protein CASSPGQSGDTQYF. The V call is TRBV7-2, the J call TRBJ2-3; 7 nucleotides agree with TRBD1. This CDR3 spans 14 amino acids. V was pared by 5 bases and J by 5 bases, with 7 bases of the junction left unmatched. The germline gives CDR1 SGHTA, CDR2 FQGNSA.

This clone was recorded a few times. This chain uses TRBV7-2 with TRBJ1-4, with D unclear. The germline V gene has CDR1 SGHTA and CDR2 FQGNSA. V lost 7 bases and J lost 3, with 12 bases in between. CDR3 length: 14 residues. The CDR3 sequence: CASTLGRPNEKLFF. The CDR3 region has the DNA TGTGCCAGCACCCTAGGCAGACCTAATGAAAAACTGTTTTTT.

The chain links TRBV7-2 to TRBJ2-2; D gene uncertain. The CDR3 contains 13 residues. The V gene lost 6 bases and the J gene lost 3 bases, with 8 bases spanning the gap. The germline gives CDR1 SGHTA, CDR2 FQGNSA. The DNA for the CDR3 is TGTGCCAGCAGTTTAACTTACACCGGGGAGCTGTTTTTT. It is translated as CASSLTYTGELFF.

This clone was seen a handful of times. The J gene is TRBJ2-7, the V gene TRBV7-2, with TRBD1 matching 7 bases. With V trimmed by 5 bases and J by 2 bases, 3 bases remained unmatched. This CDR3 contains 13 residues. Germline V lookup: CDR1 SGHTA, CDR2 FQGNSA. CDR3 bases: TGTGCCAGCAGCCATGGACAGGCCTACGAGCAGTACTTC. This encodes CASSHGQAYEQYF.

This clone was seen a few times. This chain connects TRBV27 to TRBJ2-4; TRBD1 matches 7 bases. This CDR3 region has 16 residues. Germline trimming cut 3 bases from V and 0 bases from J; bases unmatched to any gene: 5. Germline loops: CDR1 MNHEY, CDR2 SMNVEV (reference sequence). The CDR3 nucleotides are TGTGCCAGCAGTTTTGACAGGGTCCTAGCCAAAAACATTCAGTACTTC. Its protein is CASSFDRVLAKNIQYF.

In its sample, this clone was seen a few times. V is TRBV6-1 and J is TRBJ2-4, with 7 bases lining up with TRBD1. The CDR3 is 16 residues long. In germline, CDR1 is MNHNS, CDR2 SASEGT. V gave up 4 bases and J gave up 0 bases; unmatched junction bases: 6. CDR3 in amino acids: CASSADDRAAKNIQYF. CDR3 coding DNA: TGTGCCAGCAGTGCAGACGACAGGGCAGCCAAAAACATTCAGTACTTC.

The chain combines TRBV5-4 with TRBJ2-3, with 11 bases aligning to TRBD2. Germline V gene sequence: CDR1 SGHNT, CDR2 YYREEE (reference sequence). V gave up 4 bases and J gave up 8 bases; unmatched junction bases: 9. This CDR3 has 15 amino acids. The CDR3 nucleotides read TGTGCCAGCAGCCTAGCGGGGGGTGAGCGGGGTACGCAGTATTTT. Translating gives CASSLAGGERGTQYF.

This chain's CDR3 is CASSTRQEAFF. DNA for the CDR3: TGTGCCAGCAGCACCCGACAGGAAGCTTTCTTT. V and J are TRBV7-9 and TRBJ1-1; maybe TRBD1 (5 bases). The germline V gene has CDR1 SEHNR and CDR2 FQNEAQ (reference sequence). V dropped 5 bases and J dropped 8 bases, with 9 bases sitting between them. The CDR3 has 11 amino acids.

The table lists this clone with a few counts. V and J are TRBV6-6 and TRBJ1-4; weak D call: TRBD1 (5 bases). The V gene lost 2 bases and the J gene lost 3 bases, with 10 bases spanning the gap. Per the germline V gene, CDR1 is MNHNY and CDR2 is SVGAGI (reference sequence). The CDR3 spans 15 residues. The CDR3 DNA follows: TGTGCCAGCAGTTACAGGAAAGGGGCTAATGAAAAACTGTTTTTT. This sequence encodes CASSYRKGANEKLFF.

This clone has only a few counts. The rearrangement joins TRBV9 to TRBJ2-1; TRBD2 aligns across 7 bases. V lost 0 bases and J lost 3; bases outside the gene matches: 6. The CDR3 has 16 residues. In germline, CDR1 is SGDLS, CDR2 YYNGEE. The CDR3, as DNA: TGTGCCAGCAGCGTAGATTGGCGGGGGAGCTACAATGAGCAGTTCTTC. Its translation is CASSVDWRGSYNEQFF.